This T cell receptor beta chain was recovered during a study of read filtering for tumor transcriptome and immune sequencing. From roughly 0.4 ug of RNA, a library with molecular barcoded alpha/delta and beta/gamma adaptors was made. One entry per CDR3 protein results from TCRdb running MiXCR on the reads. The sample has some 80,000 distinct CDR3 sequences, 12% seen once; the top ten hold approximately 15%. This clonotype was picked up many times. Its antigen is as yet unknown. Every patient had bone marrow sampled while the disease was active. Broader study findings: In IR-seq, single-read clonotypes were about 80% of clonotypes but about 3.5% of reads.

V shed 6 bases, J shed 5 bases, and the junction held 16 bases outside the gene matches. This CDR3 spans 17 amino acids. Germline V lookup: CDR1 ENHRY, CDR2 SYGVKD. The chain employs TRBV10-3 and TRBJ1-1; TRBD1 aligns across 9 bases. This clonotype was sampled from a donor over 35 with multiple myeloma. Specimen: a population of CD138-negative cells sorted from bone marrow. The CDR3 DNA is TGTGCCATCAGGGGGGTCCCGGGACAGGGAACTATAACTGAAGCTTTCTTT. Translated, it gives CAIRGVPGQGTITEAFF.